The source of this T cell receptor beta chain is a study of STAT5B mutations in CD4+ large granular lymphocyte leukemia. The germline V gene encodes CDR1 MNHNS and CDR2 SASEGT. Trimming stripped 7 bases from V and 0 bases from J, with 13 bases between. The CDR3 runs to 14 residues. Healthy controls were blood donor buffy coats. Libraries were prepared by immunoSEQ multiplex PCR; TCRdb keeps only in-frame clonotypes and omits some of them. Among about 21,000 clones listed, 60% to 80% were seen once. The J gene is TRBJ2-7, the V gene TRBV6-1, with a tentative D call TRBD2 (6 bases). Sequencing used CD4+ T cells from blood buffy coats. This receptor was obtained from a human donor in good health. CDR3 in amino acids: CASTPRGLSYEQYF. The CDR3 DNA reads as TGTGCCAGCACTCCCCGGGGACTCTCCTACGAGCAGTACTTC.